Many counts were recorded for the clone carrying this T cell receptor beta chain. Its antigen is as yet unknown. This sample's RNA came from whole unsorted tissue. Donors were chemotherapy-naive, newly diagnosed lung cancer surgical patients in China, August–November 2014. Per germline, CDR1 SGHRS and CDR2 YFSETQ. Deletions cut 0 bases from V and 3 bases from J, with 12 bases between. The CDR3 length is 16 residues. The entry originates in a study of tumor and adjacent non-tumor tissue in lung cancer. Study context: Each sample yielded approximately 4 million productive TCRbeta reads on average.

Study-wide results and limits: Significantly higher TCR diversity was found in tumor than normal lung. In normal lung, the top 100 clones were significantly more dominant than in tumor.

The library came from three nested PCR rounds adapted from ARM-PCR protocols. TCRdb re-called the multiplex PCR reads through MiXCR, storing one row per CDR3 protein. The table has tens of thousands of distinct CDR3 sequences, 55% to 75% seen once. Sequences were obtained from lung tumor tissue. This TCR was recovered from a middle-aged woman with non-small cell lung cancer. This rearrangement joins TRBV5-1 to TRBJ2-2; no reliable D call. Here the CDR3 DNA reads TGCGCCAGCAGCTTGGAGGTACCATGGTACACCGGGGAGCTGTTTTTT. Its protein product is CASSLEVPWYTGELFF.